These 5 T cell receptor beta chains came from one sample sequenced in a study of T cell changes during pregnancy in multiple sclerosis. Assay used: immunoSEQ multiplex PCR; TCRdb lists only in-frame clones, some missing. The data hold some 80,000 clones, with roughly 90% observed a single time. The sequencing here drew on peripheral blood, taken in the first trimester of pregnancy. The source of these receptors is a female donor in good health, enrolled as a control in a pregnancy study.

V gene TRBV5-1 combines with J gene TRBJ2-7; 8 bases match TRBD1. CDR1 is SGHRS, CDR2 YFSETQ, per germline. The CDR3 contains 14 residues. The V and J ends lost 3 bases and 5 bases, in that order; junction bases with no gene match: 7. Here the CDR3 reads CASSYGQGGNEQYF. The CDR3 DNA is TGCGCCAGCAGCTATGGACAGGGTGGGAACGAGCAGTACTTC.

This chain joins TRBV2 and TRBJ1-4, with D possibly being TRBD1 (5 bases). Looked up from germline, CDR1 is SNHLY and CDR2 is FYNNEI. The CDR3 has 13 residues. V was trimmed by 6 bases and J by 4 bases, leaving 9 bases between them. The CDR3 here is CASRTALNEKLFF. CDR3 DNA: TGTGCCAGCAGGACAGCCCTTAATGAAAAACTGTTTTTT. The full variable domain, in which reference TRBV2 and TRBJ1-4 provide the parts outside the CDR3, is EPEVTQTPSHQVTQMGQEVILRCVPISNHLYFYWYRQILGQKVEFLVSFYNNEISEKSEIFDDQFSVERPDGSNFTLKIRSTKLEDSAMYFCASRTALNEKLFFGSGTQLSVL.

The V call is TRBV7-2, the J call TRBJ1-2, with D tentatively TRBD1 (6 bases). This CDR3 contains 15 residues. Between the trimmed V and J ends, which lost 2 bases and 3 bases, there was a span of 13 bases. Looked up from germline, CDR1 is SGHTA and CDR2 is FQGNSA. CDR3 protein: CASSLRGGADYGYTF. For the CDR3, the DNA is TGTGCCAGCAGCTTACGGGGGGGGGCCGACTATGGCTACACCTTC.

V and J are TRBV6-5 and TRBJ1-3, with D perhaps TRBD1 (5 bases). Trimming left V 2 bases short and J 4 bases short, with 15 bases between. The germline V gene has CDR1 MNHEY and CDR2 SVGAGI. This CDR3 spans 16 amino acids. The CDR3 nucleotides are TGTGCCAGCAGTTACGGCAGGGCATCAGGCGGAAACACCATATATTTT. Protein: CASSYGRASGGNTIYF.

J is TRBJ1-2 and V is TRBV28; TRBD1 might be the D (6 bases). This CDR3 comprises 14 residues. CDR1 and CDR2 (germline): MDHEN, SYDVKM. Trimming left V 3 bases short and J 4 bases short, with 12 bases between. In DNA form, the CDR3 reads TGTGCCAGCAGTTTCCAGGGGAGAAGCTATGGCTACACCTTC. Protein product: CASSFQGRSYGYTF.